This passage covers 21 T cell receptor beta chains from one sample sequenced in a study of T cell responses to AZD1222 COVID-19 vaccine (dated by TCRdb to the early 2020s). The time point label here, explained by the study, means: about 28 days (+/-7) after the second vaccine dose. Libraries were prepared through the immunoSEQ multiplex PCR assay. TCRdb's version of the immuneACCESS table is confined to in-frame rearrangements and falls short of the full clone set. An unresolved V gene accounts for under half of the shortfall where checked; the remainder is of unknown origin. In all, the sample holds 90,000 to 100,000 clones, and approximately 84% of those were seen once. Around 14% of the sample is held by the ten biggest clonotypes. The sequencing used peripheral blood, collected 28 days after the second AZD1222 dose. These receptors all stem from an adult who received the AZD1222 COVID-19 vaccine.

The genes are TRBV28 and TRBJ1-2; 8 nucleotides match TRBD1. J was trimmed by 1 base and V by 1 base; bases with no gene match: 8. In germline, CDR1 is MDHEN, CDR2 SYDVKM. This CDR3 is 17 amino acids long. The CDR3 DNA reads TGTGCCAGCAGTTTATTTTCAGGGGGCGCATTTAACTATGGCTACACCTTC. Amino acids: CASSLFSGGAFNYGYTF.

This sequence joins TRBV20-1 and TRBJ2-3; D not resolved. From germline, CDR1 is DFQATT and CDR2 SNEGSKA (reference sequence). The length of the CDR3 is 11 residues. Trimming shortened V by 0 bases and J by 9 bases, and 7 bases separated the two germline ends. CDR3 sequence: CSARDTGTQYF. The CDR3 bases are TGCAGTGCTAGAGATACCGGCACGCAGTATTTT.

This sequence joins TRBV25-1 and TRBJ2-7, with TRBD2 identical over 8 bases. The CDR3 totals 16 residues. The germline CDR1 and CDR2 sequences are MGHDK and SYGVNS. V dropped 3 bases and J dropped 4; count of bases not matched to a gene: 11. The CDR3, as DNA: TGTGCCAGCAGTGACGCACTAGCGGCAGCGCCTTACGAGCAGTACTTC. It encodes CASSDALAAAPYEQYF.

The chain links TRBV3-1 (or the pseudogene TRBV3-2) to TRBJ1-1, with unresolved D. Germline V CDR1 and CDR2: LGHDT, YNNKEL (reference sequence). The CDR3 runs 15 residues. Trimming shortened V by 1 base and J by 2 bases, and 11 bases separated the two germline ends. The CDR3 DNA is TGTGCCAGCAGCCAAGGCGCGGGCATAAACACTGAAGCTTTCTTT. Amino acid sequence: CASSQGAGINTEAFF.

The chain is built from TRBV10-3 and TRBJ1-6, with D possibly matching TRBD1 (6 bases). With 6 bases removed from V and 0 bases from J, the gap between germline ends came to 12 bases. The CDR3 contains 16 residues. Germline CDR1 and CDR2: ENHRY and SYGVKD. DNA for the CDR3: TGTGCCATCAGCGATGGACAGAGCTCCTATAATTCACCCCTCCACTTT. This codes for CAISDGQSSYNSPLHF.

The J gene is TRBJ1-3, the V gene TRBV5-6; D call uncertain. Trimming pared 3 bases from V and 2 bases from J, leaving 0 bases between. Germline V gives CDR1 SGHDT, CDR2 YYEEEE. The CDR3 is 11 amino acids. The CDR3: CASSSGNTIYF. CDR3 nucleotides: TGTGCCAGCAGCTCTGGAAACACCATATATTTT.

The J gene is TRBJ2-4, the V gene TRBV21-1; the tabulated D call, TRBD1, remains unverified against the DNA. TRBV21-1 is a documented pseudogene. CDR3 length equals 18 residues. The CDR3 nucleotides are TGTGCCAGCAGCAAAGACAGGGGATCGCTCCTAGCCAAAAACATTCAGTACTTC. Translated: CASSKDRGSLLAKNIQYF.

The chain employs TRBV4-2 and TRBJ1-3; perhaps TRBD1 as D (5 bases). The CDR3 is 17 amino acids. Trimming removed 3 bases at V and 0 bases at J, with 15 bases between. Germline CDR1 reads LGHNA; CDR2 reads YNFKEQ. The CDR3 region has the DNA TGTGCCAGCAGCCAGCAAAATACAGGCTCCTCTGGAAACACCATATATTTT. Encoded protein: CASSQQNTGSSGNTIYF.

This clone has only one observation. This sequence joins TRBV6-5 and TRBJ1-1; D not resolved. This CDR3 comprises 15 residues. V lost 0 bases, J lost 3 bases, and 11 bases lay in between. Germline CDR1 is MNHEY and CDR2 is SVGAGI. CDR3 sequence reads: CASSYSEAPYTEAFF. In DNA form, the CDR3 reads TGTGCCAGCAGTTACTCGGAGGCCCCCTACACTGAAGCTTTCTTT.

The J gene is TRBJ2-3, the V gene TRBV20-1, with D perhaps matching TRBD2 (5 bases). Trimming pared 3 bases from V and 0 bases from J, leaving 10 bases between. The CDR3 has 14 residues. Germline assignment: CDR1 DFQATT and CDR2 SNEGSKA (reference sequence). The CDR3 reads CSASWRASTDTQYF. DNA of the CDR3: TGCAGTGCTAGTTGGCGGGCTAGCACAGATACGCAGTATTTT.

The V and J genes are TRBV7-9 and TRBJ2-2, with D perhaps TRBD2 (5 bases). CDR1 is SEHNR and CDR2 is FQNEAQ in the germline V gene (reference sequence). Between the trimmed V and J ends, which lost 3 bases and 6 bases, there was a span of 11 bases. There are 14 residues in the CDR3. The CDR3 here is CASSLGSGAGELFF. In DNA form, the CDR3 reads TGTGCCAGCAGCTTGGGTTCCGGGGCCGGGGAGCTGTTTTTT.

The gene calls are TRBV7-2 and TRBJ1-4; TRBD1 is a possible D gene (5 bases). Germline V gene data show CDR1 as SGHTA and CDR2 as FQGNSA. V lost 6 bases and J 3 bases, leaving 14 bases between the germline ends. The length of the CDR3 is 15 residues. This chain's CDR3 is CASSPQGRANEKLFF. In DNA form, the CDR3 reads TGTGCCAGCAGTCCTCAGGGTCGGGCTAATGAAAAACTGTTTTTT.

The CDR3 bases are TGTGCCAGCAGCCGGGACAGTCGGGAGCAGTACTTC. This encodes CASSRDSREQYF. This chain connects TRBV27 to TRBJ2-7; 7 nucleotides line up with TRBD1. With 6 bases clipped from V and 7 bases from J, the junction kept 6 bases outside the gene matches. The CDR3 is made up of 12 amino acids. The germline CDR1 and CDR2 sequences are MNHEY and SMNVEV (reference sequence).

V and J are TRBV7-2 and TRBJ2-7, with D possibly being TRBD1 (6 bases). Looked up from germline, CDR1 is SGHTA and CDR2 is FQGNSA. Trimming removed 5 bases at V and 3 bases at J, with 11 bases between. The CDR3 is made up of 13 amino acids. CDR3 DNA: TGTGCCAGCAGCCGGACAGCTCTCTACGAGCAGTACTTC. This translates into CASSRTALYEQYF.

This clone was seen once. The genes are TRBV30 and TRBJ2-1; D may be TRBD2 (5 bases). Between the trimmed V and J ends, which lost 4 bases and 8 bases, there was a span of 12 bases. CDR3 length: 12 residues. CDR1 GTSNPN and CDR2 SVGIG come from the germline V gene (reference sequence). The chain's CDR3 is CAWKGGGHEQFF. The CDR3 nucleotides read TGTGCCTGGAAAGGCGGAGGTCATGAGCAGTTCTTC.

V is TRBV5-6 and J is TRBJ2-7, with a tentative D call TRBD1 (6 bases). V lost 3 bases and J lost 2, with 9 bases in between. The CDR3 consists of 13 residues. The V gene's germline CDR1 is SGHDT and CDR2 YYEEEE. The CDR3 reads CASSWDNAYEQYF. The CDR3 DNA sequence: TGTGCCAGCAGCTGGGACAACGCCTACGAGCAGTACTTC. Together with reference TRBV5-6 and TRBJ2-7, the CDR3 gives the full variable domain: DAGVTQSPTHLIKTRGQQVTLRCSPKSGHDTVSWYQQALGQGPQFIFQYYEEEERQRGNFPDRFSGHQFPNYSSELNVNALLLGDSALYLCASSWDNAYEQYFGPGTRLTVT.

V usage is TRBV27 and J usage is TRBJ1-2; 8 bases are a match to TRBD1. This CDR3 region has 14 residues. The germline gives CDR1 MNHEY, CDR2 SMNVEV (reference sequence). J was trimmed by 6 bases and V by 4 bases; bases with no gene match: 7. The CDR3 DNA follows: TGTGCCAGCAGTTCAGGGACAGGTCTAGATGGCTACACCTTC. As protein: CASSSGTGLDGYTF.

The genes are TRBV11-2 and TRBJ1-1; tentative D call: TRBD1 (6 bases). Germline CDR1 is SGHAT and CDR2 is FQNNGV. With 3 bases removed from V and 6 bases from J, the gap between germline ends came to 14 bases. This CDR3 has 14 residues. CDR3 nucleotide sequence: TGTGCCAGCAGCTTGGGGGCAGGGGCCGCTGAAGCTTTCTTT. Protein sequence: CASSLGAGAAEAFF.

The chain links TRBV12-3 or TRBV12-4 to TRBJ2-7, with D possibly matching TRBD1 (6 bases). Trimming took 6 bases from V and 2 from J, leaving 8 bases between them. This CDR3 contains 12 residues. Written as DNA, the CDR3 is TGTGCCAGCAGGGGGACAACCTACGAGCAGTACTTC. Its protein product is CASRGTTYEQYF.

This clone was counted a few times. The CDR3 spells CASSQELPSGTNTGELFF. Written as DNA, the CDR3 is TGTGCCAGCAGCCAAGAGTTGCCGTCAGGGACGAACACCGGGGAGCTGTTTTTT. The rearrangement uses TRBV4-2 and TRBJ2-2; possible D gene TRBD1, 5 bases. The germline V gene has CDR1 LGHNA and CDR2 YNFKEQ. Trimming left V 0 bases short and J 0 bases short, with 14 bases between. This CDR3 has 18 amino acids.

The genes are TRBV5-1 and TRBJ2-7; 12 bases agree with TRBD1. The CDR3 is made up of 20 amino acids. Germline CDR1 SGHRS, CDR2 YFSETQ. V dropped 4 bases and J dropped 3; count of bases not matched to a gene: 20. CDR3 loop: CASSPPGRDRGHLEFYEQYF. CDR3 in DNA: TGCGCCAGCAGCCCGCCGGGTCGGGACAGGGGGCATCTTGAGTTCTACGAGCAGTACTTC.